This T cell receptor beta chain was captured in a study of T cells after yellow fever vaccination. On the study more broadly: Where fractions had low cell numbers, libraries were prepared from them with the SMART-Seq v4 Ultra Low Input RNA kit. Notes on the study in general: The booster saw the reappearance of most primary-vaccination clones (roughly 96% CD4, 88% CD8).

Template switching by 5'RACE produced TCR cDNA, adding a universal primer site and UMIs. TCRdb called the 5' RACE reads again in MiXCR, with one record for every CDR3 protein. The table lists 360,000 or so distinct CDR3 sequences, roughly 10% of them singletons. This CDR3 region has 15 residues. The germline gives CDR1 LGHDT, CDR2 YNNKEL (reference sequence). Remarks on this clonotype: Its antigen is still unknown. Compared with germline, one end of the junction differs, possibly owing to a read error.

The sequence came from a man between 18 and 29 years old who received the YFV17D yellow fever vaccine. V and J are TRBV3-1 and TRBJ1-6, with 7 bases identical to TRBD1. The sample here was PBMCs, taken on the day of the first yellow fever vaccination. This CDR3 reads CACRDSLPFNSPLHF. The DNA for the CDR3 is TGTGCCTGCAGGGACAGTTTACCGTTTAATTCACCCCTCCACTTT. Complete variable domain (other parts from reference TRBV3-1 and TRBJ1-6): DTAVSQTPKYLVTQMGNDKSIKCEQNLGHDTMYWYKQDSKKFLKIMFSYNNKELIINETVPNRFSPKSPDKAHLNLHINSLELGDSAVYFCACRDSLPFNSPLHFGNGTRLTVT.